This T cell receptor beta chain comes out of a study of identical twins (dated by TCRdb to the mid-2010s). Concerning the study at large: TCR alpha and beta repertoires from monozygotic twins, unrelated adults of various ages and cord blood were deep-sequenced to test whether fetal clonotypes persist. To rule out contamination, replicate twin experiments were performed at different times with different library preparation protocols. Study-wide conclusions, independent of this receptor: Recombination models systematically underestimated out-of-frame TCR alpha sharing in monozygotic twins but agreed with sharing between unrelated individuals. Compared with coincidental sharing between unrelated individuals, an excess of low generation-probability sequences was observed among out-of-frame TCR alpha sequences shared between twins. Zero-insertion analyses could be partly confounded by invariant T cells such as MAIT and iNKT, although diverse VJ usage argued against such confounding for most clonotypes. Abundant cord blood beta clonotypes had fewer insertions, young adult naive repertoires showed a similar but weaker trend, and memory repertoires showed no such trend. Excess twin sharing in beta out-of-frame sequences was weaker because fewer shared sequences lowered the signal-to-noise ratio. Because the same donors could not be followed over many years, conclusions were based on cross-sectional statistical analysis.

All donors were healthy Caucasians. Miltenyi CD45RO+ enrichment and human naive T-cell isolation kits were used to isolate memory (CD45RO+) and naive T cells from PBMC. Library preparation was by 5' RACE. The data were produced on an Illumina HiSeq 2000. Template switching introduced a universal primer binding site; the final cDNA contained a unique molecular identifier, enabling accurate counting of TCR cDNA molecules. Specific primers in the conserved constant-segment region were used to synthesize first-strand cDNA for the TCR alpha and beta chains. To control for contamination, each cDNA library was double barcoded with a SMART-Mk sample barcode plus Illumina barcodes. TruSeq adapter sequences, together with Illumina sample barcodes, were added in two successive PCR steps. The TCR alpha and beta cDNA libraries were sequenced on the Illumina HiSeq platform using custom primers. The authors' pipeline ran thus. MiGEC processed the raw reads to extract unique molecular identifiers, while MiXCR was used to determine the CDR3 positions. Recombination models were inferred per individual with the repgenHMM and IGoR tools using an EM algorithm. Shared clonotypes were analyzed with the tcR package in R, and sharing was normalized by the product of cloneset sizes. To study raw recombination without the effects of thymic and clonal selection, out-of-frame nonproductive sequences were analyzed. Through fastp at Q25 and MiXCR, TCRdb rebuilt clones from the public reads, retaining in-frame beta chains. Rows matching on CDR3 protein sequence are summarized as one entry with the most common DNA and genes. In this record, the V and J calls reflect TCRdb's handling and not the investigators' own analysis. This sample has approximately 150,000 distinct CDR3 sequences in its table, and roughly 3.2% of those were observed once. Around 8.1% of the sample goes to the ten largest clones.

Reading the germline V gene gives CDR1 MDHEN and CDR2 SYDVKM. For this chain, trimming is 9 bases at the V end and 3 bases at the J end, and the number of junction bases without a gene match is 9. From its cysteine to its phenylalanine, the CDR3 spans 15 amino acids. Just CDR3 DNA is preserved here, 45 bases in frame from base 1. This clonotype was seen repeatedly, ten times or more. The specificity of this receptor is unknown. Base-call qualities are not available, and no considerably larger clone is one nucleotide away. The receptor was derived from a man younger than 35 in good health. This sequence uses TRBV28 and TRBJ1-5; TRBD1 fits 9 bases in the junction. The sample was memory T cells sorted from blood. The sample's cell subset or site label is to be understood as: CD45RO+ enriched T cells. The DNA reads TGTGCCAGTGCACGGACAGGGGATTACAATCAGCCCCAGCATTTT. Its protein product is CASARTGDYNQPQHF.